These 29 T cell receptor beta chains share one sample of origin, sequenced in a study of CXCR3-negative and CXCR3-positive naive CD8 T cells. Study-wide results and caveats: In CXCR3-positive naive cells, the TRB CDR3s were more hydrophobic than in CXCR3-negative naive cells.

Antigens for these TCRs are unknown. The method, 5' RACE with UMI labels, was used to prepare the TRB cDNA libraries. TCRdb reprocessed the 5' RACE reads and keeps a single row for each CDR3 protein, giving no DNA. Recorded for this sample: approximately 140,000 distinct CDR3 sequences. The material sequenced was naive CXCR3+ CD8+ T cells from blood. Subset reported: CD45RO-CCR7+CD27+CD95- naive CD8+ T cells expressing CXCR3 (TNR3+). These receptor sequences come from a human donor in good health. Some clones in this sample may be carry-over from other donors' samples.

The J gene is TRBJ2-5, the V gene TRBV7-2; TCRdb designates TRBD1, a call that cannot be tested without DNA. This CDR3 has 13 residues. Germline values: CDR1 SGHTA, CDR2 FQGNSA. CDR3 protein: CASSSDRQETQYF.

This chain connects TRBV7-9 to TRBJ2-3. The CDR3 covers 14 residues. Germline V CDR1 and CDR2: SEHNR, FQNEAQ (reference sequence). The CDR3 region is CASSSYGGSDTQYF. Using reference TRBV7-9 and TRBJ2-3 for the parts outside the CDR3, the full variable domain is DTGVSQNPRHKITKRGQNVTFRCDPISEHNRLYWYRQTLGQGPEFLTYFQNEAQLEKSRLLSDRFSAERPKGSFSTLEIQRTEQGDSAMYLCASSSYGGSDTQYFGPGTRLTVL.

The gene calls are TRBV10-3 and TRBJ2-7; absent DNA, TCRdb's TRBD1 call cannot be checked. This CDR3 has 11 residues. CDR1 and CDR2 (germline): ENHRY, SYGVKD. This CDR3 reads CAISALGEQYF.

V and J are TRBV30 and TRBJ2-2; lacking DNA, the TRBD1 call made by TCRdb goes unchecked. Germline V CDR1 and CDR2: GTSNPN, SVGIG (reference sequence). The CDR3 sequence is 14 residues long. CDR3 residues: CAWSQVRGAGELFF.

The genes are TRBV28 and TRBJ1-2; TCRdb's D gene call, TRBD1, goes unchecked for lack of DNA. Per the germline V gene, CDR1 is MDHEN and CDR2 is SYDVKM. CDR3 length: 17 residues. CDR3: CASSLRGGQGEAYGYTF.

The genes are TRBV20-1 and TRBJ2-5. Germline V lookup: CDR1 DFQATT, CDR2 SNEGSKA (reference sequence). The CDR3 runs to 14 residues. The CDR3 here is CSASLVGDQETQYF.

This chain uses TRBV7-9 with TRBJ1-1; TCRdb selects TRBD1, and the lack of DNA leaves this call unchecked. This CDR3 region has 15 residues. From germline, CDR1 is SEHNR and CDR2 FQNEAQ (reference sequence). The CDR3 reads CASSRTGQINTEAFF.

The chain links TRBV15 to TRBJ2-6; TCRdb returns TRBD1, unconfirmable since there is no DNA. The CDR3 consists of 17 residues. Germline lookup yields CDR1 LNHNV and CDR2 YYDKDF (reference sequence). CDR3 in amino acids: CATSRLDGGAGANVLTF.

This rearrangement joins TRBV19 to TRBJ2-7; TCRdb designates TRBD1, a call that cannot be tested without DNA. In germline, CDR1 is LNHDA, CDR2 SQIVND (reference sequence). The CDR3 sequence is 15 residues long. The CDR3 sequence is CASSMGTGGSYEQYF. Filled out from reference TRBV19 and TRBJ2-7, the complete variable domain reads DGGITQSPKYLFRKEGQNVTLSCEQNLNHDAMYWYRQDPGQGLRLIYYSQIVNDFQKGDIAEGYSVSREKKESFPLTVTSAQKNPTAFYLCASSMGTGGSYEQYFGPGTRLTVT.

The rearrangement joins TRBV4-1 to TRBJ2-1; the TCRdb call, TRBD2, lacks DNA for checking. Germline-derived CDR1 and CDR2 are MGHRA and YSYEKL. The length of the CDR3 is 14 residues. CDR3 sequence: CASSQVASGNEQFF.

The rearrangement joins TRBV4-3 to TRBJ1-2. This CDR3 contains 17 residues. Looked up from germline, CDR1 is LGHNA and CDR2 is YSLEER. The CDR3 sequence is CASSQDRATTANYGYTF.

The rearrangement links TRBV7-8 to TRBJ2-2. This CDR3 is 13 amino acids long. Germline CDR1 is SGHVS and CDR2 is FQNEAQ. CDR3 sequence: CASSLETRGELFF.

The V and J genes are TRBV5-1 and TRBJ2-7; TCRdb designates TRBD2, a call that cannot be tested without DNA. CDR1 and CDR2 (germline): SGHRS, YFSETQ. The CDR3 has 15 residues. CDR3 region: CASSTGLAATYEQYF.

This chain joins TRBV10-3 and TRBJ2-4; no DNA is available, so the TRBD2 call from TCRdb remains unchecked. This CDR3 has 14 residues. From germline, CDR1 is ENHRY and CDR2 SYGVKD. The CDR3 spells CAISDSAGENIQYF.

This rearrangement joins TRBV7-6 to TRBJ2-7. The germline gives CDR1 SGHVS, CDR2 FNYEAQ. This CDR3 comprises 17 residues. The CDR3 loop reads CASSLSSGVTGYYEQYF.

The CDR3 loop reads CASSYLYEQYF. The gene calls are TRBV6-5 and TRBJ2-7. Germline loops: CDR1 MNHEY, CDR2 SVGAGI. The CDR3 has 11 amino acids.

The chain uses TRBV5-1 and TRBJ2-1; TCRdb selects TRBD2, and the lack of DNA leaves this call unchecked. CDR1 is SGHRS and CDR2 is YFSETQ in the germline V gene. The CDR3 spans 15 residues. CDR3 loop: CASSFPRSEYNEQFF.

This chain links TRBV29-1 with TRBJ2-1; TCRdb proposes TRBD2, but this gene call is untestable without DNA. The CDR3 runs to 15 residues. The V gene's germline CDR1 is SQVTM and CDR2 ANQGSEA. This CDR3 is CSVPTSSGRYNEQFF.

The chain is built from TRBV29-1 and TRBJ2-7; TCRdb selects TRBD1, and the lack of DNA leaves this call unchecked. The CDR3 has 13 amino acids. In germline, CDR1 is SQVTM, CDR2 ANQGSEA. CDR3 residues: CSVGASARGEQYF.

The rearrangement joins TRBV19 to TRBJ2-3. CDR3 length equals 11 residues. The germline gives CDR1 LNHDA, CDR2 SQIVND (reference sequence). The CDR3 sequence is CANNNRDTQYF.

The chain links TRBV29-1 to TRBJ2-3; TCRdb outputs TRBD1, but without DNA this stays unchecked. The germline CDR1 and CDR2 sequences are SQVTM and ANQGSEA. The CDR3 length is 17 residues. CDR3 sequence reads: CSGTSLDLPGVTDTQYF.

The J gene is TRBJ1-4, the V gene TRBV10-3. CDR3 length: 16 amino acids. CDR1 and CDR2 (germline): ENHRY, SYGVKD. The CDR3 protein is CAISVSDSPTNEKLFF.

The CDR3 here is CASSKGGQGEETQYF. V is TRBV21-1 and J is TRBJ2-5; no DNA is available, so the TRBD1 call from TCRdb remains unchecked. TRBV21-1 is recorded as a pseudogene. The CDR3 consists of 15 residues.

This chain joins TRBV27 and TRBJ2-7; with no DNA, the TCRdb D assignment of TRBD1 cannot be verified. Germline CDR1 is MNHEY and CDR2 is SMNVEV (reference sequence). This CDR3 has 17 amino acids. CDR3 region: CATGPLGEGFQSYEQYF.

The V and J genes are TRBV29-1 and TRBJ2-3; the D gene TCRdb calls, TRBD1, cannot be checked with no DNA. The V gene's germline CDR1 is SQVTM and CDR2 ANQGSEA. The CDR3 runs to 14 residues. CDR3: CSAMGTGLADTQYF.

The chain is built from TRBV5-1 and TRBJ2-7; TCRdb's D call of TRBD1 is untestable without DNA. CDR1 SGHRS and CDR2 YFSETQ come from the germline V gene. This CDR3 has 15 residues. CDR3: CASSPSPSAGTEQYF.

The CDR3 here is CASSKALNKGLGLAKNIQYF. The chain links TRBV21-1 to TRBJ2-4. TRBV21-1 is a pseudogene. The CDR3 extends over 20 amino acids.

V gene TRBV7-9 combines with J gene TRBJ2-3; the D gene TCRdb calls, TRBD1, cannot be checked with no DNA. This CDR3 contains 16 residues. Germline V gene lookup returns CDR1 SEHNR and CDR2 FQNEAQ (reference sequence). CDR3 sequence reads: CASSQITGGSTDTQYF. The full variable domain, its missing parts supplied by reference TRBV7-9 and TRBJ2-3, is DTGVSQNPRHKITKRGQNVTFRCDPISEHNRLYWYRQTLGQGPEFLTYFQNEAQLEKSRLLSDRFSAERPKGSFSTLEIQRTEQGDSAMYLCASSQITGGSTDTQYFGPGTRLTVL.

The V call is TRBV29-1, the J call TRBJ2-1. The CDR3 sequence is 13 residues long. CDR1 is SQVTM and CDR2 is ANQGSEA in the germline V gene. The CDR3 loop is CSVEEWNGHEQFF.